This T cell receptor (beta chain) was identified during a study of blood T cell repertoires in COVID-19. The protocol was immunoSEQ multiplex PCR, while the TCRdb copy is restricted to in-frame clones and leaves out a portion. This table has 200,000 to 250,000 clones, around 83% appearing once. This TCR derives from a woman aged 70-85 years with COVID-19, enrolled during active disease. Sequences were obtained from peripheral blood.

The CDR3 nucleotides read TGTGCCAGCAGTGGGCCAGGGGTGCGGAACACTGAAGCTTTCTTT. Translation gives CASSGPGVRNTEAFF. The chain employs TRBV2 and TRBJ1-1; TRBD1 might be the D (6 bases). CDR1 is SNHLY, CDR2 FYNNEI, per germline. Between the trimmed V and J ends, which lost 4 bases and 1 base, there was a span of 13 bases. This CDR3 comprises 15 residues.